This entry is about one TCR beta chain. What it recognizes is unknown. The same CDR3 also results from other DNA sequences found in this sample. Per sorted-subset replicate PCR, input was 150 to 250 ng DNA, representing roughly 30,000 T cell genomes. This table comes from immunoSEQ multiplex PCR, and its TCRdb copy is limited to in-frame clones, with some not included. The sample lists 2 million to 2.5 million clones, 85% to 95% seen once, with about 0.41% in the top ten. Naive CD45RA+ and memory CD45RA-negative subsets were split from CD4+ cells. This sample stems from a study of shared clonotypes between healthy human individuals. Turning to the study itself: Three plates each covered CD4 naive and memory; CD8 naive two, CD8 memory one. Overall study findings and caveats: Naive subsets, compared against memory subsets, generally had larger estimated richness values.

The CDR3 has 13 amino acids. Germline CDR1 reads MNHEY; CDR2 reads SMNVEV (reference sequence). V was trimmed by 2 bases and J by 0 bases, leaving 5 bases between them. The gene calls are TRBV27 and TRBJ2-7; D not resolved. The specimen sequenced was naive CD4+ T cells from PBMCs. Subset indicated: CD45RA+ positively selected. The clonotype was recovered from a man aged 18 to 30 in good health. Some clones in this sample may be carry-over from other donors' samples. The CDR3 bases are TGTGCCAGCAGTTTAGTCCTCTCCTACGAGCAGTACTTC. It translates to CASSLVLSYEQYF.